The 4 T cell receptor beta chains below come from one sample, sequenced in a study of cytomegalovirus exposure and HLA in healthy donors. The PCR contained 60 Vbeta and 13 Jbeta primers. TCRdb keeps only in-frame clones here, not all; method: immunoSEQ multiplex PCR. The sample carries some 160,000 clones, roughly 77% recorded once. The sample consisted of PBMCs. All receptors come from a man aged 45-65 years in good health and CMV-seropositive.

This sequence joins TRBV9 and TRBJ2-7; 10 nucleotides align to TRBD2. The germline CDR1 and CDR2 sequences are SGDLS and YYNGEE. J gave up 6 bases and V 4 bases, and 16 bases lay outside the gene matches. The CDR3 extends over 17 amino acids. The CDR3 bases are TGTGCCAGCAGCCCGGACTCAAGCGGGGGGGGGATCGGCGAGCAGTACTTC. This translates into CASSPDSSGGGIGEQYF.

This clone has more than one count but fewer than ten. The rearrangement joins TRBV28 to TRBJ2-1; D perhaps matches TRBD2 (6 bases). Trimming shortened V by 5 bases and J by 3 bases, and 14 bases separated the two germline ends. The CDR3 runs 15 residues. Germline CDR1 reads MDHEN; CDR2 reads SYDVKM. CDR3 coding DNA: TGTGCCAGCAGTGCGGGGAACATAAACTACAATGAGCAGTTCTTC. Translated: CASSAGNINYNEQFF.

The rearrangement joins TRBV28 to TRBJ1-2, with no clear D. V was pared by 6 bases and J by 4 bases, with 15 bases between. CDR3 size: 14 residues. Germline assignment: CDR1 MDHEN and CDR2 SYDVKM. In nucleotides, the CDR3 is TGTGCCAGCAGACCCGAGGGCCGCGTCTATGGCTACACCTTC. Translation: CASRPEGRVYGYTF.

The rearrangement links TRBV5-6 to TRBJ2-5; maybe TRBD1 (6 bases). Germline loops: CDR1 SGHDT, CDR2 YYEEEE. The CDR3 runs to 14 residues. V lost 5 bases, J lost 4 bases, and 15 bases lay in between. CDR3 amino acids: CASSSAGAGETQYF. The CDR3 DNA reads TGTGCCAGCAGTTCGGCAGGGGCAGGAGAGACCCAGTACTTC.